The 21 T cell receptor beta chains given below trace back to one sample, sequenced in a study of response to subunit inactivated influenza vaccine. TCRdb used MiXCR to reprocess the RT-PCR reads, holding one entry per CDR3 protein. Of under 550,000 distinct CDR3 sequences in the sample, 6% to 9% were seen once. The sample consisted of PBMCs from blood, taken roughly 24 months after vaccination. These receptors originate from a man aged 45 to 70 who received an inactivated influenza vaccine.

The chain couples TRBV4-1 to TRBJ2-5; no definite D call. V was cut by 4 bases and J by 3 bases, with 12 bases left in between. Germline values: CDR1 MGHRA, CDR2 YSYEKL. CDR3 size: 14 residues. The CDR3 DNA is TGCGCCAGCAGCCCCGGACCCGCGGAAGAGACCCAGTACTTC. Amino acids: CASSPGPAEETQYF.

The chain has TRBV27 and TRBJ2-7, with 10 bases identical to TRBD1. With 7 bases clipped from V and 5 bases from J, the junction kept 5 bases outside the gene matches. Germline V gene sequence: CDR1 MNHEY, CDR2 SMNVEV (reference sequence). The CDR3 runs to 13 residues. The chain's CDR3 is CASNRDRGNEQYF. The CDR3 DNA follows: TGTGCCAGCAACCGGGACAGGGGCAACGAGCAGTACTTC.

The rearrangement links TRBV20-1 to TRBJ1-6, with TRBD1 identical over 10 bases. CDR1 and CDR2 (germline): DFQATT, SNEGSKA (reference sequence). Trimming at V came to 3 bases and at J to 0 bases, leaving 5 bases not matched to a gene. This CDR3 has 17 amino acids. The chain's CDR3 is CSASDRDRGSYNSPLHF. The CDR3 DNA reads as TGCAGTGCTAGTGACCGGGACAGGGGCTCCTATAATTCACCCCTCCACTTT.

This clonotype has just a few counts. The rearrangement uses TRBV19 and TRBJ2-5, with 10 bases aligning to TRBD2. The CDR3 totals 17 residues. Germline-derived CDR1 and CDR2 are LNHDA and SQIVND (reference sequence). Trimming at V came to 4 bases and at J to 2 bases, leaving 10 bases not matched to a gene. CDR3 protein: CASSTSGSSGWQETQYF. DNA of the CDR3: TGTGCCAGTAGTACTAGCGGGAGCTCCGGGTGGCAAGAGACCCAGTACTTC.

This clonotype was found a few times. V and J are TRBV12-3 or TRBV12-4 and TRBJ1-4, with D unclear. The length of the CDR3 is 12 residues. V shed 1 base and J shed 11 bases, with 8 bases lying between them. The CDR3 sequence: CASSLEGYKLFF. The CDR3 DNA follows: TGTGCCAGCAGTTTAGAAGGTTACAAACTGTTTTTT.

The chain joins TRBV20-1 to TRBJ2-7, with 14 bases fitting TRBD2. The V and J ends lost 6 bases and 11 bases, in that order; junction bases with no gene match: 9. The CDR3 runs to 13 residues. Germline lookup yields CDR1 DFQATT and CDR2 SNEGSKA (reference sequence). The CDR3 region has the DNA TGCAGTGCCCGGACTAGCGGGAGGCCTCCGGAGTACTTC. This sequence encodes CSARTSGRPPEYF.

V is TRBV7-9 and J is TRBJ2-7, with a weak D call TRBD2 (6 bases). Germline V gene sequence: CDR1 SEHNR, CDR2 FQNEAQ (reference sequence). There are 12 residues in the CDR3. Trimming shortened V by 4 bases and J by 11 bases, and 15 bases separated the two germline ends. CDR3 loop: CASSSAREREYF. Here the CDR3 DNA reads TGTGCCAGCAGCTCAGCCCGGGAGAGAGAGTACTTC.

This clonotype appeared many times. J is TRBJ1-1 and V is TRBV19; 9 bases agree with TRBD1. Germline V lookup: CDR1 LNHDA, CDR2 SQIVND (reference sequence). CDR3 length: 13 residues. The trim removed 3 bases at V and 6 bases at J, leaving 2 bases unmatched. The CDR3, as DNA: TGTGCCAGTAGTATCGACAGGGGGGCTGAAGCTTTCTTT. Protein product: CASSIDRGAEAFF.

This clonotype was detected ten times or more. This CDR3 reads CASSLDTGLGTEAFF. DNA of the CDR3: TGTGCCAGCAGCTTGGACACAGGGCTGGGCACTGAAGCTTTCTTT. V gene TRBV7-2 combines with J gene TRBJ1-1, with D possibly being TRBD1 (6 bases). In germline, CDR1 is SGHTA, CDR2 FQGNSA. The CDR3 has 15 amino acids. Between the trimmed V and J ends, which lost 3 bases and 4 bases, there was a span of 15 bases.

The genes are TRBV24-1 and TRBJ2-7; maybe TRBD1 (6 bases). The CDR3 sequence is 15 residues long. The V end was cut by 0 bases, the J end by 3 bases, with 11 bases between. Germline CDR1 and CDR2: KGHDR and SFDVKD. Here the CDR3 reads CATSDLQSGVYEQYF. CDR3 in DNA: TGTGCCACCAGTGATTTGCAATCAGGGGTCTACGAGCAGTACTTC.

This clonotype appeared a few times. The rearrangement links TRBV7-6 to TRBJ2-3; D possibly corresponds to TRBD1 (6 bases). V lost 2 bases and J lost 9, with 18 bases in between. There are 15 residues in the CDR3. Germline-derived CDR1 and CDR2 are SGHVS and FNYEAQ. Written as DNA, the CDR3 is TGTGCCAGCAGCTTACTTCGGCTAGGGGGAGAAACGCAGTATTTT. Translating it yields CASSLLRLGGETQYF.

In this sample, this clonotype turned up many times. V and J are TRBV6-1 and TRBJ2-7, with D hard to call. CDR3 size: 13 residues. Per the germline V gene, CDR1 is MNHNS and CDR2 is SASEGT. Trimming removed 6 bases from V and 0 bases from J, with 9 bases in between. The CDR3 DNA is TGTGCCAGCAGCCCGACAAACTCCTACGAGCAGTACTTC. As protein: CASSPTNSYEQYF.

This clonotype was counted between two and nine times. This chain links TRBV20-1 with TRBJ1-2; 9 bases fit TRBD1. CDR1 and CDR2 from the germline V gene are DFQATT and SNEGSKA (reference sequence). After removal of 2 bases from V and 3 bases from J, the junction contained 1 base not matched to a gene. The CDR3 contains 13 residues. In nucleotides, the CDR3 is TGCAGTGCTAGAACAGGGGGCGACTATGGCTACACCTTC. It yields the protein CSARTGGDYGYTF.

This clonotype occurred a few times. The chain links TRBV18 to TRBJ2-1, with D perhaps being TRBD1 or TRBD2 (5 bases each). Germline CDR1 and CDR2: KGHSH and LQKENI. This CDR3 contains 19 residues. V dropped 4 bases and J dropped 0 bases, with 22 bases sitting between them. CDR3 residues: CASSLRGPGAGGSYNEQFF. The CDR3 DNA reads TGTGCCAGCTCACTCCGAGGCCCTGGGGCTGGGGGCTCCTACAATGAGCAGTTCTTC.

The chain links TRBV20-1 to TRBJ2-7, with D possibly TRBD2 on 6 matching bases. Germline V gives CDR1 DFQATT, CDR2 SNEGSKA (reference sequence). The CDR3 sequence is 16 residues long. Trimming took off 0 bases at V and 3 bases at J, with 18 bases between the two ends. For the CDR3, the DNA is TGCAGTGCTAGAGATAAGGGGACTTTAAAGGTCTACGAGCAGTACTTC. Translation gives CSARDKGTLKVYEQYF.

The genes are TRBV28 and TRBJ2-7, with D possibly being TRBD1 (6 bases). The V end was cut by 7 bases, the J end by 2 bases, with 9 bases between. Germline V lookup: CDR1 MDHEN, CDR2 SYDVKM. CDR3 size: 12 residues. In DNA form, the CDR3 reads TGTGCCAGCAAGGGGGATACCTACGAGCAGTACTTC. Its protein is CASKGDTYEQYF. The entire variable domain, with the rest obtained from reference TRBV28 and TRBJ2-7, is as follows: DVKVTQSSRYLVKRTGEKVFLECVQDMDHENMFWYRQDPGLGLRLIYFSYDVKMKEKGDIPEGYSVSREKKERFSLILESASTNQTSMYLCASKGDTYEQYFGPGTRLTVT.

This clonotype showed up many times. One end of the junction fails to match germline, which may point to a read error. The chain joins TRBV5-1 to TRBJ2-7, with D perhaps assigned TRBD1 or TRBD2 (6 bases each). The germline CDR1 and CDR2 sequences are SGHRS and YFSETQ. The CDR3 consists of 15 residues. This CDR3 reads CASSGVGGQSYEQYF. The CDR3 region has the DNA TGCGCCAGCAGCGGAGTAGGGGGGCAATCCTATGAGCAGTACTTC.

The table lists this clonotype with a few counts. One end of the junction does not line up with germline, which may come from a read error. This rearrangement joins TRBV9 to TRBJ1-2; the D gene is possibly TRBD1 (6 bases). The CDR3 contains 13 residues. Germline lookup yields CDR1 SGDLS and CDR2 YYNGEE. The CDR3 sequence is CASSVPGQEGYRF. CDR3 DNA: TGTGCCAGCAGCGTTCCGGGACAAGAGGGCTATCGCTTC.

This clonotype was seen a few times. The chain employs TRBV11-2 and TRBJ2-5; 14 nucleotides match TRBD2. The CDR3 extends over 19 amino acids. V was clipped by 5 bases and J by 0 bases; unmatched bases: 11. CDR1 SGHAT and CDR2 FQNNGV come from the germline V gene. The CDR3 DNA reads as TGTGCCAGCAGCCCTATAGGGACTAGCGGGGGAGCCAACCAAGAGACCCAGTACTTC. It encodes CASSPIGTSGGANQETQYF.

This clonotype occurred a few times. V is TRBV12-3 or TRBV12-4 and J is TRBJ1-2; 8 bases map to TRBD1. This CDR3 comprises 12 residues. The ends lost 4 bases at V and 11 bases at J; junction bases unmatched: 6. This CDR3 is CASSSRTGSYTF. The CDR3 bases are TGTGCCAGCAGTTCCCGGACAGGGTCGTACACCTTC.

V gene TRBV5-1 combines with J gene TRBJ2-5, with D possibly TRBD1 on 5 matching bases. In germline, CDR1 is SGHRS, CDR2 YFSETQ. V was cut by 0 bases and J by 3 bases, with 9 bases left in between. This CDR3 has 14 amino acids. The CDR3 region has the DNA TGCGCCAGCAGCTTGGCCAGGGTAAAAGAGACCCAGTACTTC. It encodes CASSLARVKETQYF.